The 18 T cell receptor beta chains below were found in one sample sequenced in a study of blood T cell repertoires in COVID-19. Libraries were prepared by immunoSEQ multiplex PCR; TCRdb keeps only in-frame clonotypes and omits some of them. Of fewer than 75,000 clones listed, approximately 79% are singletons. Material: peripheral blood. The receptors derive from a man in his sixties with acute or convalescent COVID-19.

The table lists this clone with a count of one. This rearrangement joins TRBV11-1 to TRBJ2-1; weak D call: TRBD1 (5 bases). V lost 5 bases, J lost 9 bases, and 11 bases lay in between. Germline V CDR1 and CDR2: SGHAT, FQDESV (reference sequence). This CDR3 has 12 residues. The CDR3 bases are TGTGCCAGCAGCCAGGGTTGGAGTGAGCAGTTCTTC. The encoded protein is CASSQGWSEQFF.

This clone was seen only a few times. The J gene is TRBJ2-5, the V gene TRBV30; TRBD2 aligns across 9 bases. CDR1 is GTSNPN, CDR2 SVGIG, per germline (reference sequence). The CDR3 totals 13 residues. Trimming cost V 1 base and J 4 bases; bases outside gene matches: 1. The CDR3 DNA sequence: TGTGCCTGGAGTGGGACTAGCGCAGAGACCCAGTACTTC. Its protein product is CAWSGTSAETQYF.

This chain connects TRBV5-1 to TRBJ1-2, with no clear D. In germline, CDR1 is SGHRS, CDR2 YFSETQ. Trimming shortened V by 4 bases and J by 4 bases, and 14 bases separated the two germline ends. The CDR3 extends over 14 amino acids. This CDR3 is CASSLYGEGYGYTF. In DNA, the CDR3 is TGCGCCAGCAGCCTGTACGGGGAGGGCTATGGCTACACCTTC.

The V and J genes are TRBV7-9 and TRBJ1-1; D is possibly TRBD1 (5 bases). The germline V gene encodes CDR1 SEHNR and CDR2 FQNEAQ (reference sequence). The CDR3 contains 13 residues. Trimming stripped 6 bases from V and 1 base from J, with 9 bases between. This CDR3 reads CASSSQENTEAFF. The CDR3 coding sequence is TGTGCCAGCAGTTCACAGGAGAACACTGAAGCTTTCTTT.

A single count supports this clone. This chain uses TRBV4-1 with TRBJ2-7; TRBD2 matches at 10 bases. Germline V lookup: CDR1 MGHRA, CDR2 YSYEKL. V lost 0 bases and J lost 3; bases outside the gene matches: 2. CDR3 length: 15 residues. In nucleotides, the CDR3 is TGCGCCAGCAGCCAAGATACTAGCGGGGACTACGAGCAGTACTTC. It specifies CASSQDTSGDYEQYF.

This sequence joins TRBV30 and TRBJ2-3; a weak D match, TRBD2 (6 bases). V lost 0 bases and J lost 2, with 12 bases in between. Germline V CDR1 and CDR2: GTSNPN, SVGIG (reference sequence). The CDR3 spans 15 residues. Here the CDR3 DNA reads TGTGCCTGGAGTGTACGCGGGACTTACACAGATACGCAGTATTTT. This sequence encodes CAWSVRGTYTDTQYF.

To note about this clone: The junction departs from the called germline gene at one end, perhaps through a read error. The CDR3 nucleotides are TGCAGCGTAGACCGACAGGGAGTCTCCTTC. It is translated as CSVDRQGVSF. V and J are TRBV29-1 and TRBJ1-2; the match to TRBD1 covers 7 bases. The CDR3 loop spans 10 amino acids. The germline V gene encodes CDR1 SQVTM and CDR2 ANQGSEA.

The J gene is TRBJ1-5, the V gene TRBV6-2 or TRBV6-3; 8 bases line up with TRBD1. The CDR3 sequence is 15 residues long. After removal of 6 bases from V and 0 bases from J, the junction contained 4 bases not matched to a gene. The germline V gene has CDR1 MNHEY and CDR2 SVGEGT. The CDR3 DNA reads TGTGCCAGCAGCCAGGACAGGGCTAGCAATCAGCCCCAGCATTTT. Its translation is CASSQDRASNQPQHF.

The rearrangement links TRBV5-6 to TRBJ2-3; D is perhaps TRBD1 (6 bases). This CDR3 region has 14 residues. The germline CDR1 and CDR2 sequences are SGHDT and YYEEEE. Trimming cost V 4 bases and J 4 bases, with 13 bases left between them. Here the CDR3 DNA reads TGTGCCAGCAGCAATTGGCAGGGGTCAGATACGCAGTATTTT. As protein: CASSNWQGSDTQYF.

V usage is TRBV5-5 and J usage is TRBJ1-3; D not certain. CDR1 SGHKS and CDR2 YYEKEE come from the germline V gene (reference sequence). Trimming took off 2 bases at V and 4 bases at J, with 10 bases between the two ends. CDR3 length: 14 residues. The CDR3 region is CASSLRESGNTIYF. The CDR3 DNA reads as TGTGCCAGCAGCTTACGGGAGTCCGGAAACACCATATATTTT.

This chain links TRBV2 with TRBJ2-3, with D possibly matching TRBD2 (5 bases). Looked up from germline, CDR1 is SNHLY and CDR2 is FYNNEI. The CDR3 runs to 13 residues. V shed 2 bases and J shed 6 bases, with 9 bases lying between them. The CDR3 loop reads CASSEPRRDTQYF. The CDR3 bases are TGTGCCAGCAGTGAACCTCGGAGGGATACGCAGTATTTT.

The chain is built from TRBV2 and TRBJ2-1; 7 nucleotides match TRBD2. Trimming removed 5 bases from V and 4 bases from J; junction bases left unmatched: 5. Germline lookup yields CDR1 SNHLY and CDR2 FYNNEI. The CDR3 sequence is 14 residues long. In nucleotides, the CDR3 is TGTGCCAGCAGTACGAGGGAGGGGTACAATGAGCAGTTCTTC. Amino acids: CASSTREGYNEQFF.

This rearrangement joins TRBV11-2 to TRBJ1-1; a possible D gene is TRBD1 (6 bases). CDR1 SGHAT and CDR2 FQNNGV come from the germline V gene. The CDR3 runs 14 residues. Trimming removed 5 bases from V and 4 bases from J, with 14 bases in between. CDR3 bases: TGTGCCAGCAGCCCTGGCGGACAGAGCACTGAAGCTTTCTTT. As protein: CASSPGGQSTEAFF. Full variable domain (outside the CDR3, taken from reference TRBV11-2 and TRBJ1-1): EAGVAQSPRYKIIEKRQSVAFWCNPISGHATLYWYQQILGQGPKLLIQFQNNGVVDDSQLPKDRFSAERLKGVDSTLKIQPAKLEDSAVYLCASSPGGQSTEAFFGQGTRLTVV.

The chain has TRBV5-4 and TRBJ2-2; 10 nucleotides agree with TRBD2. In germline, CDR1 is SGHNT, CDR2 YYREEE (reference sequence). J was trimmed by 3 bases and V by 5 bases; bases with no gene match: 4. CDR3 length equals 15 residues. The CDR3 spells CASRSGGEDTGELFF. The CDR3 nucleotides are TGTGCCAGCAGGAGCGGGGGGGAGGACACCGGGGAGCTGTTTTTT. Full variable domain (outside the CDR3, taken from reference TRBV5-4 and TRBJ2-2): ETGVTQSPTHLIKTRGQQVTLRCSSQSGHNTVSWYQQALGQGPQFIFQYYREEENGRGNFPPRFSGLQFPNYSSELNVNALELDDSALYLCASRSGGEDTGELFFGEGSRLTVL.

The chain couples TRBV24-1 to TRBJ2-3; TRBD2 might be the D (6 bases). Germline V gives CDR1 KGHDR, CDR2 SFDVKD. This CDR3 spans 19 amino acids. V dropped 2 bases and J dropped 4 bases, with 24 bases sitting between them. CDR3 amino acids: CATSDSFFGTPDPPDTQYF. As DNA, the CDR3 is TGTGCCACCAGTGATTCTTTCTTTGGGACTCCTGACCCCCCAGATACGCAGTATTTT.

The chain uses TRBV24-1 and TRBJ1-6; D remains ambiguous. Trimming removed 10 bases from V and 0 bases from J, with 6 bases in between. CDR3 length: 13 amino acids. The V gene's germline CDR1 is KGHDR and CDR2 SFDVKD. The CDR3 region has the DNA TGTGCCACTTCCGTCTCCTATAATTCACCCCTCCACTTT. It specifies CATSVSYNSPLHF.

The chain joins TRBV27 to TRBJ1-3; 8 nucleotides align to TRBD1. V gave up 6 bases and J gave up 0 bases; unmatched junction bases: 7. The CDR3 sequence is 16 residues long. Looked up from germline, CDR1 is MNHEY and CDR2 is SMNVEV (reference sequence). The CDR3 reads CASRRTGLNSGNTIYF. In DNA, the CDR3 is TGTGCCAGCAGGAGGACAGGGCTAAACTCTGGAAACACCATATATTTT.

CDR3: CASSPVGSYNEQFF. In DNA, the CDR3 is TGTGCCAGCAGCCCCGTCGGCTCCTACAATGAGCAGTTCTTC. The chain couples TRBV6-2 or TRBV6-3 to TRBJ2-1; D not certain. Germline V gene sequence: CDR1 MNHEY, CDR2 SVGEGT. V was trimmed by 6 bases and J by 0 bases, leaving 9 bases between them. CDR3 size: 14 residues.